A single sample is the source of the 21 T cell receptor beta chains below, sequenced in a study of shared clonotypes between healthy human individuals. Measured with immunoSEQ multiplex PCR; TCRdb has only the in-frame clones, and not every one. The table has some 2,500,000 clones, roughly 90% seen once; the top ten hold more than 0.35%. Sequences were obtained from naive CD4+ T cells from PBMCs. The subset: CD45RA+ positively selected. These receptors originate from a man aged 18-30 years in good health. Some clones in this sample may be carry-over from other donors' samples.

The rearrangement joins TRBV5-1 to TRBJ2-1; 8 positions match TRBD1. CDR3 length: 15 amino acids. The V gene end was trimmed by 0 bases and the J gene end by 4 bases; junction bases not matched to a gene: 3. Germline V gene lookup returns CDR1 SGHRS and CDR2 YFSETQ. CDR3 loop: CASSLGGQAYNEQFF. The CDR3 nucleotides are TGCGCCAGCAGCTTGGGGGGACAGGCTTACAATGAGCAGTTCTTC.

V usage is TRBV7-9 and J usage is TRBJ2-7; D unclear. Germline values: CDR1 SEHNR, CDR2 FQNEAQ (reference sequence). With 2 bases removed from V and 2 bases from J, the gap between germline ends came to 13 bases. The CDR3 sequence is 15 residues long. The CDR3 region is CASSLTSIGPYEQYF. Written as DNA, the CDR3 is TGTGCCAGCAGCTTAACCTCGATAGGCCCCTACGAGCAGTACTTC.

The chain joins TRBV21-1 to TRBJ1-2; the D call of TRBD1 is as the table states it, not checked on the DNA. TRBV21-1 is designated a pseudogene. The CDR3 contains 12 residues. CDR3 bases: TGTGCCAGCAGCGAAAAGGGCAGGGCAGGCACCTTC. Its translation: CASSEKGRAGTF.

The chain carries TRBV27 and TRBJ2-6; D is undetermined. The germline CDR1 and CDR2 sequences are MNHEY and SMNVEV (reference sequence). The CDR3 totals 14 residues. V was cut by 5 bases and J by 0 bases, with 5 bases left in between. The DNA for the CDR3 is TGTGCCAGCAGTGTCCACTCTGGGGCCAACGTCCTGACTTTC. This sequence encodes CASSVHSGANVLTF.

The chain recombines TRBV6-1 with TRBJ1-1; D possibly corresponds to TRBD1 (5 bases). This CDR3 is built from 12 residues. Trimming cost V 5 bases and J 4 bases, with 8 bases left between them. Germline-derived CDR1 and CDR2 are MNHNS and SASEGT. CDR3 sequence: CASSIRGTEAFF. CDR3 in DNA: TGTGCCAGCAGTATAAGGGGCACTGAAGCTTTCTTT.

The sample holds one count of this clone. The chain links TRBV6-5 to TRBJ2-1, with D possibly being TRBD1 or TRBD2 (5 bases each). This CDR3 is 14 amino acids long. The V and J ends lost 6 bases and 7 bases respectively, with 16 bases between them. Looked up from germline, CDR1 is MNHEY and CDR2 is SVGAGI. The CDR3 spells CASRRTPWGNEQFF. In DNA, the CDR3 is TGTGCCAGCAGAAGGACACCTTGGGGGAATGAGCAGTTCTTC.

The chain combines TRBV5-5 with TRBJ2-7; D is perhaps TRBD1 (6 bases). Germline V gives CDR1 SGHKS, CDR2 YYEKEE (reference sequence). This CDR3 has 16 amino acids. Trimming shortened V by 1 base and J by 1 base, and 15 bases separated the two germline ends. Here the CDR3 reads CASSLFGPDRSYEQYF. Here the CDR3 DNA reads TGTGCCAGCAGCTTGTTCGGCCCGGACAGATCCTACGAGCAGTACTTC.

This chain links TRBV7-8 with TRBJ2-7; either TRBD1 or TRBD2 may fit D (7 bases each). CDR3 size: 17 residues. Trimming stripped 7 bases from V and 5 bases from J, with 27 bases between. Germline V CDR1 and CDR2: SGHVS, FQNEAQ. CDR3 nucleotides: TGTGCCAGCACTACCCACGGGCAGGGGGACTATAGGGACGAGCAGTACTTC. This sequence encodes CASTTHGQGDYRDEQYF.

The rearrangement joins TRBV27 to TRBJ2-2; the D is unclear. The ends were cut back, 2 bases at V and 8 bases at J, with 12 bases in the middle. Germline V gene data show CDR1 as MNHEY and CDR2 as SMNVEV (reference sequence). The CDR3 extends over 14 amino acids. The CDR3 DNA reads TGTGCCAGCAGTTTAGGCAGAAGGCCGGGGGAGCTGTTTTTT. Residues: CASSLGRRPGELFF.

This rearrangement joins TRBV6-5 to TRBJ2-7; TRBD2 matches at 8 bases. The germline V gene has CDR1 MNHEY and CDR2 SVGAGI. V lost 5 bases and J lost 3; bases outside the gene matches: 9. This CDR3 region has 15 residues. For the CDR3, the DNA is TGTGCCAGCAGTCCTAGCGGGCTATCGTTCTACGAGCAGTACTTC. It encodes CASSPSGLSFYEQYF.

The CDR3 DNA follows: TGTGCCAGCAGTTTACAAGGGGTACGGGAAAAACTGTTTTTT. This translates into CASSLQGVREKLFF. The chain joins TRBV28 to TRBJ1-4; the D gene is possibly TRBD1 (5 bases). Trimming took off 2 bases at V and 8 bases at J, with 12 bases between the two ends. The CDR3 has 14 residues. Germline V gene lookup returns CDR1 MDHEN and CDR2 SYDVKM.

J is TRBJ2-5 and V is TRBV5-1, with TRBD1 as a possible D gene (6 bases). Germline CDR1 is SGHRS and CDR2 is YFSETQ. This CDR3 comprises 15 residues. V was clipped by 2 bases and J by 2 bases, with 13 bases between them. This chain's CDR3 is CASSFVGALQETQYF. The CDR3 DNA follows: TGCGCCAGCAGCTTCGTGGGGGCCTTACAAGAGACCCAGTACTTC.

The rearrangement uses TRBV5-4 and TRBJ2-4; no clear D. Trimming stripped 0 bases from V and 4 bases from J, with 8 bases between. Germline lookup yields CDR1 SGHNT and CDR2 YYREEE (reference sequence). This CDR3 spans 14 amino acids. The CDR3: CASSLALTKNIQYF. In DNA form, the CDR3 reads TGTGCCAGCAGCTTGGCCTTGACTAAAAACATTCAGTACTTC.

J is TRBJ1-1 and V is TRBV28, with TRBD1 as a possible D gene (6 bases). V lost 7 bases and J 10 bases, leaving 31 bases between the germline ends. Germline V lookup: CDR1 MDHEN, CDR2 SYDVKM. This CDR3 is built from 17 residues. The CDR3 loop is CASIAPGQPSGSGGAFF. CDR3 nucleotides: TGTGCCAGCATCGCCCCCGGACAGCCATCGGGAAGCGGGGGAGCTTTCTTT.

The J gene is TRBJ2-7, the V gene TRBV7-8, with unresolved D. The CDR3 runs to 15 residues. V lost 0 bases, J lost 7 bases, and 16 bases lay in between. CDR1 is SGHVS and CDR2 is FQNEAQ in the germline V gene. This CDR3 is CASSLAVTDLREQYF. For the CDR3, the DNA is TGTGCCAGCAGCTTAGCGGTCACGGATCTGAGGGAGCAGTACTTC.

The chain couples TRBV5-1 to TRBJ1-1; D uncertain. V shed 9 bases and J shed 7 bases, with 19 bases lying between them. This CDR3 spans 13 amino acids. In germline, CDR1 is SGHRS, CDR2 YFSETQ. CDR3 loop: CATRTLGWGEAFF. The CDR3 DNA is TGCGCCACCCGAACATTGGGCTGGGGTGAAGCTTTCTTT.

DNA of the CDR3: TGTGCCACCTCGTACGGGGAGCTGTTTTTT. It yields the protein CATSYGELFF. The gene calls are TRBV6-6 and TRBJ2-2; no clear D. This CDR3 comprises 10 residues. CDR1 and CDR2 from the germline V gene are MNHNY and SVGAGI (reference sequence). V was cut by 10 bases and J by 7 bases, with 7 bases left in between.

This clone was recorded only once. The chain carries TRBV6-1 and TRBJ1-1; D is perhaps TRBD1 (5 bases). The CDR3 sequence is 13 residues long. Trimming took 3 bases from V and 5 from J, leaving 10 bases between them. Germline V gene lookup returns CDR1 MNHNS and CDR2 SASEGT. The CDR3, as DNA: TGTGCCAGCAGTGAGAAGGGGATAACTGAAGCTTTCTTT. Its protein product is CASSEKGITEAFF.

The J gene is TRBJ2-3, the V gene TRBV2; possibly TRBD1 for D (6 bases). The germline V gene encodes CDR1 SNHLY and CDR2 FYNNEI. V lost 4 bases and J 2 bases, leaving 7 bases between the germline ends. The CDR3 runs to 13 residues. The CDR3 DNA reads TGTGCCAGCAGTGGACAGGACACAGATACGCAGTATTTT. Amino acid sequence: CASSGQDTDTQYF.

The chain links TRBV28 to TRBJ1-3; unclear D gene. The V gene lost 6 bases and the J gene lost 0 bases, with 9 bases spanning the gap. Germline CDR1 reads MDHEN; CDR2 reads SYDVKM. The CDR3 runs 14 residues. The CDR3 DNA is TGTGCCAGCAGCCCGGCCGTCTCTGGAAACACCATATATTTT. This translates into CASSPAVSGNTIYF.

V is TRBV27 and J is TRBJ1-1; 9 bases fit TRBD1. Germline V gene data show CDR1 as MNHEY and CDR2 as SMNVEV (reference sequence). This CDR3 contains 15 residues. J was trimmed by 6 bases and V by 7 bases; bases with no gene match: 12. The CDR3 region has the DNA TGTGCCAGCATCGAACCGGGACAGGGAATCTCTGAAGCTTTCTTT. Residues: CASIEPGQGISEAFF.